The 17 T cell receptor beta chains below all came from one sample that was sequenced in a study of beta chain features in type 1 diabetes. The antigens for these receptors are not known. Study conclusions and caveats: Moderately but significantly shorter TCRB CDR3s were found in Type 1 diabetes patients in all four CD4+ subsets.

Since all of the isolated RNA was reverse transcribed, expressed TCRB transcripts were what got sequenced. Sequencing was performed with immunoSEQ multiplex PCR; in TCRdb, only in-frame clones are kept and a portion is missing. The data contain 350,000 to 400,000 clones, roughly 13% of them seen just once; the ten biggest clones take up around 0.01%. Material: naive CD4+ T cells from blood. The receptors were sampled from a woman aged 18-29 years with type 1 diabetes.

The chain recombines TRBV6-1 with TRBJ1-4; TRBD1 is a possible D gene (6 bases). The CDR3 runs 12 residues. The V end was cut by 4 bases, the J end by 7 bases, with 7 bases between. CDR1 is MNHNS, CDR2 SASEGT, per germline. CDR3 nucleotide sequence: TGTGCCAGCAGTGGAGGGGGTGAAAAACTGTTTTTT. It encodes CASSGGGEKLFF.

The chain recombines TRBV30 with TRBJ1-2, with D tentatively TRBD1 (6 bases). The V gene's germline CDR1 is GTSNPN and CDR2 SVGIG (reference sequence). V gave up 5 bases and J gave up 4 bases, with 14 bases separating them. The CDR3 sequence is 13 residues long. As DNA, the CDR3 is TGTGCCTGGGGACAGACCCAGGGCTATGGCTACACCTTC. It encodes CAWGQTQGYGYTF. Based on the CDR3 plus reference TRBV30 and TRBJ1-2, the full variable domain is SQTIHQWPATLVQPVGSPLSLECTVEGTSNPNLYWYRQAAGRGLQLLFYSVGIGQISSEVPQNLSASRPQDRQFILSSKKLLLSDSGFYLCAWGQTQGYGYTFGSGTRLTVV.

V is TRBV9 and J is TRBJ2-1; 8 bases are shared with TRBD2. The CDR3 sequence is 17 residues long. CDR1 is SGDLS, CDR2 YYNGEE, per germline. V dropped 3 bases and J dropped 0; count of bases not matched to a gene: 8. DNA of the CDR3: TGTGCCAGCAGCGAAGGACTAGCCGCGAGCTCCTACAATGAGCAGTTCTTC. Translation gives CASSEGLAASSYNEQFF.

The CDR3, as DNA: TGTGCCAGCAGGGGGACAGGCAATGAGCAGTTCTTC. The encoded protein is CASRGTGNEQFF. The rearrangement uses TRBV28 and TRBJ2-1; TRBD1 aligns across 8 bases. V shed 6 bases, J shed 6 bases, and the junction held 1 base outside the gene matches. The CDR3 loop spans 12 amino acids. The germline V gene has CDR1 MDHEN and CDR2 SYDVKM.

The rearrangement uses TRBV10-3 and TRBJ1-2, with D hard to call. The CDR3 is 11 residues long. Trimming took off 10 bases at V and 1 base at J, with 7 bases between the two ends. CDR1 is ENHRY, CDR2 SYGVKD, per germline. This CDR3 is CATTSNYGYTF. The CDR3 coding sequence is TGTGCCACGACAAGTAACTATGGCTACACCTTC.

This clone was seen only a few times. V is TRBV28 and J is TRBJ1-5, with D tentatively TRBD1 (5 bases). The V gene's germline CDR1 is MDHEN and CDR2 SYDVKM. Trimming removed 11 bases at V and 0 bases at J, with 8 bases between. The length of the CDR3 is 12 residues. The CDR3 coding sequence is TGTGCCGGGGGGTTTAGCAATCAGCCCCAGCATTTT. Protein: CAGGFSNQPQHF.

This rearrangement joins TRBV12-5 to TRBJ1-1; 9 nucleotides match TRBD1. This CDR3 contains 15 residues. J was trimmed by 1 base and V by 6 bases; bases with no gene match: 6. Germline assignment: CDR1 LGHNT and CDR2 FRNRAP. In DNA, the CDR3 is TGTGCTAGTGGACCCCCGGGACAGGGGAACACTGAAGCTTTCTTT. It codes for CASGPPGQGNTEAFF.

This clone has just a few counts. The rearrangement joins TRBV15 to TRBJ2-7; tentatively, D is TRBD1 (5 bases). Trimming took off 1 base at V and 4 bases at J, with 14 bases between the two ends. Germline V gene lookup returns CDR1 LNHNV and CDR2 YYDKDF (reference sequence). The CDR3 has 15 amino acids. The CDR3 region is CATSRGTRAVYEQYF. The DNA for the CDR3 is TGTGCCACCAGCAGAGGGACAAGGGCCGTGTACGAGCAGTACTTC.

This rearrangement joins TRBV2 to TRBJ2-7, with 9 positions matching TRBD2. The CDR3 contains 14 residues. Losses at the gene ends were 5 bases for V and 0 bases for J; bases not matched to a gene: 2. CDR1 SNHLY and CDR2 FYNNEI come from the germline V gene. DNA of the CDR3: TGTGCCAGCAGTCGTAGCGGGAGCTCCTACGAGCAGTACTTC. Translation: CASSRSGSSYEQYF.

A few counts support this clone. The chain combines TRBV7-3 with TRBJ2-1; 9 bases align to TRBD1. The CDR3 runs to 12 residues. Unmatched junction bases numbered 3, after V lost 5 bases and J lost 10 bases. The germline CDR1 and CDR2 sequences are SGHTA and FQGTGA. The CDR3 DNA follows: TGTGCCAGCAGCGCAACAGGGGGCGAGCAGTTCTTC. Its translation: CASSATGGEQFF.

In DNA, the CDR3 is TGTGCCAGCAGTTTATCAGGTGCGGTCTATGGCTACACCTTC. It is translated as CASSLSGAVYGYTF. This chain uses TRBV27 with TRBJ1-2; the D is unclear. Trimming left V 0 bases short and J 4 bases short, with 9 bases between. CDR1 is MNHEY, CDR2 SMNVEV, per germline (reference sequence). There are 14 residues in the CDR3.

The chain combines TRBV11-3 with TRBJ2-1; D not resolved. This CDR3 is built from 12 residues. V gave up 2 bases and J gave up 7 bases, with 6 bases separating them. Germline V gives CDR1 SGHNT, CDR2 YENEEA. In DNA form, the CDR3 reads TGTGCCAGCAGCTTAAACCGGAATGAGCAGTTCTTC. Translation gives CASSLNRNEQFF.

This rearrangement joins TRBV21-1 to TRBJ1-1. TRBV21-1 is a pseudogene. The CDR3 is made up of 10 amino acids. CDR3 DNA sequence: TGTGCCAATGAGGCCACTGAAGCTTTCTTT. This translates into CANEATEAFF.

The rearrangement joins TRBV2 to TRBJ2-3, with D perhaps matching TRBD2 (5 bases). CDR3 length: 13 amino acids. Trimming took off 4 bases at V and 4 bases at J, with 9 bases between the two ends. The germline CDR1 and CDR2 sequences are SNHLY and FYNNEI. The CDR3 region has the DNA TGTGCCAGCAGTGTACTAGTTTCAGATACGCAGTATTTT. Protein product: CASSVLVSDTQYF.

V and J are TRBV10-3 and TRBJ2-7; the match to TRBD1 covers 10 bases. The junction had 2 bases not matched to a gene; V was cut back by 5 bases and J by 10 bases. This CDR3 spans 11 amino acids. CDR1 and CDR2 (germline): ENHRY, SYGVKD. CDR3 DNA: TGTGCCATCAGTCGACAGGGGGCCCAGTACTTC. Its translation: CAISRQGAQYF.

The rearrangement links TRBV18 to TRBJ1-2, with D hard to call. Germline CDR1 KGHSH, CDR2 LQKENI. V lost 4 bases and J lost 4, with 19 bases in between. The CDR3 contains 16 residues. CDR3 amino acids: CASSRTTTYLSYGYTF. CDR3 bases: TGTGCCAGCTCACGAACGACGACTTACCTCTCCTATGGCTACACCTTC.

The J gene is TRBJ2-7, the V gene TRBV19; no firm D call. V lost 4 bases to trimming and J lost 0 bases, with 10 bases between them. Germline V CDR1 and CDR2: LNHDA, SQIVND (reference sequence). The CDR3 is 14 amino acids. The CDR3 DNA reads TGTGCCAGTAGTAGAGATACTTCCTCCTACGAGCAGTACTTC. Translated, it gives CASSRDTSSYEQYF.